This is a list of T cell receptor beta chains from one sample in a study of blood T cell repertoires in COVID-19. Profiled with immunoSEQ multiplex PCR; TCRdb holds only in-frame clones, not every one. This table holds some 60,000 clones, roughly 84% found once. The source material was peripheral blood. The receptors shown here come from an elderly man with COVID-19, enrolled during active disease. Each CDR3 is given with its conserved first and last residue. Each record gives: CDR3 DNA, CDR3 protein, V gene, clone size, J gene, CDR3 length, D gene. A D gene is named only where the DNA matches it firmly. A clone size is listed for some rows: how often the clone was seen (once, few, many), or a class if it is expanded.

DNA: TGTGCCAGCAGCAGAATAACAGGGACCAATGAGCAGTTCTTC; CDR3: CASSRITGTNEQFF; V: TRBV27; size: NA; J: TRBJ2-1; length: 14; D: NA
DNA: TGCGCCAGCAGCTTCCCCGGGACAACGAACGAGCAGTACTTC; CDR3: CASSFPGTTNEQYF; V: TRBV5-1; size: NA; J: TRBJ2-7; length: 14; D: NA
DNA: TGTGCCAGCAGCGTAGAGGAGAAGCCCGGTGGCTACACCTTC; CDR3: CASSVEEKPGGYTF; V: TRBV9; size: NA; J: TRBJ1-2; length: 14; D: NA
DNA: TGCGCCAGCAGCTCAGGCCCTCGGGACAGAGTGAACACCGGGGAGCTGTTTTTT; CDR3: CASSSGPRDRVNTGELFF; V: TRBV5-1; size: NA; J: TRBJ2-2; length: 18; D: TRBD1
DNA: TGCGCCAGCAGCTTGGGATACCAGGGAGCGGGGGGAAGCTACAATGAGCAGTTCTTC; CDR3: CASSLGYQGAGGSYNEQFF; V: TRBV5-1; size: NA; J: TRBJ2-1; length: 19; D: TRBD2
DNA: TGTGCCAGCTCACGGAGGACAGGGCTGGAGGAGGATACGCAGTATTTT; CDR3: CASSRRTGLEEDTQYF; V: TRBV18; size: NA; J: TRBJ2-3; length: 16; D: TRBD1
DNA: TGCGCCAGCAGCCAAGGGGGCAGGGGTGAGTCCTACAATGAGCAGTTCTTC; CDR3: CASSQGGRGESYNEQFF; V: TRBV4-1; size: NA; J: TRBJ2-1; length: 17; D: NA
DNA: TGCAGCGTTGAGCCAGGGGGTCAGACTGAAGCTTTCTTT; CDR3: CSVEPGGQTEAFF; V: TRBV29-1; size: NA; J: TRBJ1-1; length: 13; D: TRBD1
DNA: TGTGCCAGCAGCATGAGCGGGAGGGCCAACAATGAGCAGTTCTTC; CDR3: CASSMSGRANNEQFF; V: TRBV3-1/TRBV3-2; size: once; J: TRBJ2-1; length: 15; D: TRBD2
DNA: TGTGCCAGCAACCCGGGACAGTCCTACGAGCAGTACTTC; CDR3: CASNPGQSYEQYF; V: TRBV28; size: NA; J: TRBJ2-7; length: 13; D: TRBD1
DNA: TGTGCCAGCAGCTTAGGAGGGACTCGGCAGACCCAGTACTTC; CDR3: CASSLGGTRQTQYF; V: TRBV11-3; size: once; J: TRBJ2-5; length: 14; D: NA
DNA: TGTGCCAGCACTAGGGACTTTGAATACAATGAGCAGTTCTTC; CDR3: CASTRDFEYNEQFF; V: TRBV28; size: NA; J: TRBJ2-1; length: 14; D: NA
DNA: TGTGCCAGCAGTGCCCTACGACAGGAACCGACCGCCACCATATATTTT; CDR3: CASSALRQEPTATIYF; V: TRBV28; size: NA; J: TRBJ1-3; length: 16; D: NA
DNA: TGTGCCAGCAGTGAATGGGCAGGCCTAAATTCACCCCTCCACTTT; CDR3: CASSEWAGLNSPLHF; V: TRBV2; size: NA; J: TRBJ1-6; length: 15; D: NA
DNA: TGTGCCAGCAGTCCTCAGCTAGCGGGGGGGCGCAATGAGCAGTTCTTC; CDR3: CASSPQLAGGRNEQFF; V: TRBV27; size: NA; J: TRBJ2-1; length: 16; D: TRBD2
DNA: TGTGCCAGCATCCCGGGACAAGCTGAAGCTTTCTTT; CDR3: CASIPGQAEAFF; V: TRBV6-6; size: NA; J: TRBJ1-1; length: 12; D: NA
DNA: TGTGCCAGCAGCAAAGAATGCGGGCCTACCCCCCACAATGAGCAGTTCTTC; CDR3: CASSKECGPTPHNEQFF; V: TRBV21-1; size: once; J: TRBJ2-1; length: 17; D: NA
DNA: TGTGCCAGTAGTGTACGAGGAGGGTCCTCCAAAAACATTCAGTACTTC; CDR3: CASSVRGGSSKNIQYF; V: TRBV19; size: NA; J: TRBJ2-4; length: 16; D: NA
DNA: TGTGCCAGCAGCCCGACAGGGCATGATCAGCCCCAGCATTTT; CDR3: CASSPTGHDQPQHF; V: TRBV7-2; size: NA; J: TRBJ1-5; length: 14; D: TRBD1
DNA: TGTGCCAGCTCGCCGCAGGGTCAGCCGAACACCGGGGAGCTGTTTTTT; CDR3: CASSPQGQPNTGELFF; V: TRBV18; size: NA; J: TRBJ2-2; length: 16; D: NA
DNA: TGTGCCAGCAGTACAACAGGGACCTTCGTCTACGAGCAGTACTTC; CDR3: CASSTTGTFVYEQYF; V: TRBV2; size: few; J: TRBJ2-7; length: 15; D: NA
DNA: TGCGCCAGCAGAGTGACAGGTTTCACTGAAGCTTTCTTT; CDR3: CASRVTGFTEAFF; V: TRBV5-1; size: NA; J: TRBJ1-1; length: 13; D: NA
DNA: TGCAGTGCTTCTAAGGAGTTTGAAGCTTTCTTT; CDR3: CSASKEFEAFF; V: TRBV20-1; size: NA; J: TRBJ1-1; length: 11; D: NA
DNA: TGTGCCAGCAGTTACTCGAGGGGGGGAAGAAGAAACACCATATATTTT; CDR3: CASSYSRGGRRNTIYF; V: TRBV6-5; size: NA; J: TRBJ1-3; length: 16; D: NA
DNA: TGCGCCAGCAGCCAGACAGACGGACGGGTCGCAGAGACCCAGTACTTC; CDR3: CASSQTDGRVAETQYF; V: TRBV4-1; size: NA; J: TRBJ2-5; length: 16; D: NA
DNA: TGTGCCAGCAGCCTACTAGCTGGTGAGCAGTTCTTC; CDR3: CASSLLAGEQFF; V: TRBV7-9; size: NA; J: TRBJ2-1; length: 12; D: NA
DNA: TGTGCCAGCAGTTCACAGAGCTCCTACAATGAGCAGTTCTTC; CDR3: CASSSQSSYNEQFF; V: TRBV6-5; size: NA; J: TRBJ2-1; length: 14; D: NA
DNA: TGCGCCAGCTCCACGGAGGGGAGCACTGAAGCTTTCTTT; CDR3: CASSTEGSTEAFF; V: TRBV5-1; size: NA; J: TRBJ1-1; length: 13; D: NA
DNA: TGCGCCAGCAGACCCGGGTCGCGGGAGAGGTCCTACAATGAGCAGTTCTTC; CDR3: CASRPGSRERSYNEQFF; V: TRBV5-1; size: NA; J: TRBJ2-1; length: 17; D: TRBD2
DNA: TGCGCCAGCAGTGATCCTAAAACGGTAACAGACTACAATGAGCAGTTCTTC; CDR3: CASSDPKTVTDYNEQFF; V: TRBV10-1; size: NA; J: TRBJ2-1; length: 17; D: NA
DNA: TGTGCCAGCAGTAGAACGGACAGGGGTGGAGGAGGTTTT; CDR3: CASSRTDRGGGGF; V: TRBV28; size: NA; J: TRBJ1-1; length: 13; D: TRBD1
DNA: TGCAGCGTTGAGGCGGACAGAGCCTACGAGCAGTACTTC; CDR3: CSVEADRAYEQYF; V: TRBV29-1; size: few; J: TRBJ2-7; length: 13; D: NA
DNA: TGTGCCAGCAGTTACGCGCGGCAGGGGGCTGGTGAAAAACTGTTTTTT; CDR3: CASSYARQGAGEKLFF; V: TRBV6-5; size: NA; J: TRBJ1-4; length: 16; D: TRBD1
DNA: TGTGCCAGCAGTGGGCAGGGGGCAGACACCATATATTTT; CDR3: CASSGQGADTIYF; V: TRBV2; size: NA; J: TRBJ1-3; length: 13; D: TRBD1
DNA: TGCAGTGCTAGTGAGGGGGGGAGGGACACTGAAGCTTTCTTT; CDR3: CSASEGGRDTEAFF; V: TRBV20-1; size: NA; J: TRBJ1-1; length: 14; D: NA
DNA: TGTGCCAGCAGCAAAGACGAGCCGGATTGGGGCTACACTGAAGCTTTCTTT; CDR3: CASSKDEPDWGYTEAFF; V: TRBV21-1; size: NA; J: TRBJ1-1; length: 17; D: NA
DNA: TGTGCCAGTAGTATTGGATCGGCGGGAGGGACAGATACGCAGTATTTT; CDR3: CASSIGSAGGTDTQYF; V: TRBV19; size: NA; J: TRBJ2-3; length: 16; D: TRBD2
DNA: TGCGCCAGCAGCCCCGGCTCCTACAATGAGCAGTTCTTC; CDR3: CASSPGSYNEQFF; V: TRBV10-2; size: NA; J: TRBJ2-1; length: 13; D: NA
DNA: TGTGCCACCAGTGATTTGCTAAGGGGTAATTCACCCCTCCACTTT; CDR3: CATSDLLRGNSPLHF; V: TRBV24-1; size: once; J: TRBJ1-6; length: 15; D: NA
DNA: TGTGCCAGCAGCTTAGCGAGGTCCACCGGGGAGCTGTTTTTT; CDR3: CASSLARSTGELFF; V: TRBV7-8; size: few; J: TRBJ2-2; length: 14; D: NA
DNA: TGTGCCAGCAGCTTTCCCGGACAGGGGACCGGGGGTGGCTACACCTTC; CDR3: CASSFPGQGTGGGYTF; V: TRBV5-4; size: few; J: TRBJ1-2; length: 16; D: TRBD1
DNA: TGCGCCAGCAGCTTCGACGGGGGGTTGCCCGGGGAGCTGTTTTTT; CDR3: CASSFDGGLPGELFF; V: TRBV5-1; size: NA; J: TRBJ2-2; length: 15; D: TRBD2
DNA: TGTGCCAGCAGTCCCGGCCCAATCGCAGGGGAGAGCACAGATACGCAGTATTTT; CDR3: CASSPGPIAGESTDTQYF; V: TRBV27; size: NA; J: TRBJ2-3; length: 18; D: NA